The present TCR beta chain was sequenced within a study of blood T cell dynamics during melanoma immunotherapy. The CDR3 sequence is 13 residues long. In germline, CDR1 is MGHDK, CDR2 SYGVNS. The V and J ends lost 5 bases and 1 base respectively, with 8 bases between them. Study-wide points: Unlike progressors, later disease-control patients had W3 repertoires gaining clonality or diversity.

Every bulk PBMC sample received the same 350 ng of DNA. The protocol was immunoSEQ multiplex PCR, while the TCRdb copy is restricted to in-frame clones and leaves out a portion. The sample shows 15,000 or so clones, 85% to 90% of them seen only once. Time point indicated: pre-treatment baseline. As concerns this clone: Its antigen remains unidentified.

This chain links TRBV25-1 with TRBJ1-2, with D perhaps matching TRBD1 (5 bases). The clonotype originates from a human donor with melanoma. This material consisted of blood, taken from a patient treated with checkpoint blockade. The DNA for the CDR3 is TGTGCCAGCAGTTTGGGGGGTAACTATGGCTACACCTTC. Its translation is CASSLGGNYGYTF.